Listed below are T cell receptor beta chains from one sample, sequenced in a study of neurological immune-mediated disorders. TCRdb ran MiXCR on the 5' RACE reads and lists one entry per CDR3 protein. The sample holds about 57,000 distinct CDR3 sequences, over 9.5% seen once. Sequencing used PBMCs. These receptors came from a woman aged 55-69 years with HTLV-1-associated myelopathy (HAM/TSP). The conserved cysteine and the conserved F or W are not part of the CDR3 here. The D gene is left open where the match is weak. Clone size is shown for a subset of rows, as once, few, many or a class of expanded clone.

cdr3_aa v_call d_call j_call clone_size cdr3_length
ASSPLDGGYGYT TRBV28 - TRBJ1-2 many 12
ASSPRWGQKETQY TRBV6-6 - TRBJ2-5 many 13
ATSRDRGTGSYGYT TRBV15 - TRBJ1-2 many 14
SARDPGGSTQY TRBV20-1 - TRBJ2-3 - 11
ASSLDPGGRDTQY TRBV5-1 TRBD2 TRBJ2-3 many 13
SARTGGSTDTQY TRBV20-1 TRBD1 TRBJ2-3 many 12
ASSLGGRPIDGYT TRBV5-1 - TRBJ1-2 many 13
ASSAWTSGTTDTQY TRBV5-1 TRBD2 TRBJ2-3 many 14
VSSQVTGWDEQY TRBV4-1 TRBD1 TRBJ2-7 - 12
ASSLIGGEQY TRBV27 - TRBJ2-7 many 10
ASSADNEQF TRBV12-3/TRBV12-4 - TRBJ2-1 many 9
SARDLSSGRDYEQY TRBV20-1 TRBD2 TRBJ2-7 many 14
ASSLGDSRDNSPLH TRBV6-5 - TRBJ1-6 many 14
ASSESGTGITGELF TRBV2 TRBD1 TRBJ2-2 many 14
ASSFQQGNTGELF TRBV5-1 - TRBJ2-2 many 13
ASSFSLVGNEQF TRBV5-1 - TRBJ2-1 many 12
ASSQALAGVYEQY TRBV3-1 TRBD2 TRBJ2-7 many 13
ASSNRVSANSPLH TRBV12-3/TRBV12-4 - TRBJ1-6 many 13
SVQTSATYEQY TRBV20-1 TRBD2 TRBJ2-7 many 11
ASSPTGPNEQF TRBV18 - TRBJ2-1 many 11
ASSPPFTGELF TRBV11-2 - TRBJ2-2 many 11
ASNPSGNTIY TRBV12-3/TRBV12-4 - TRBJ1-3 many 10
ASSSSGGTEAF TRBV5-1 - TRBJ1-1 many 11
ASSLAPGNEQY TRBV11-2 - TRBJ2-7 many 11
ASSRSSGSVETQY TRBV14 TRBD2 TRBJ2-5 few 13
ASSSVGGYPYEQY TRBV5-5 - TRBJ2-7 many 13
ASSSPGGQTSQGT TRBV7-9 - TRBJ1-2 many 13
SIVARADGYT TRBV29-1 - TRBJ1-2 - 10
SATGENEQF TRBV20-1 - TRBJ2-1 many 9
ASSQVSGRAETQY TRBV14 TRBD2 TRBJ2-5 - 13
ATSRDRGGRSGNEQF TRBV15 TRBD2 TRBJ2-1 - 15
ASSLTRGAYNEQF TRBV5-1 - TRBJ2-1 many 13
ASSPQLEGETQY TRBV18 - TRBJ2-5 many 12
ASSQTYSGSGTDTQY TRBV3-1 TRBD2 TRBJ2-3 many 15
ATAKAGAYEQY TRBV7-2 TRBD2 TRBJ2-7 many 11
ASSLEAGTGKSYGYT TRBV7-2 TRBD1 TRBJ1-2 - 15
SVVRTMNTEAF TRBV20-1 - TRBJ1-1 many 11
ASSLDSGTYEQY TRBV7-2 - TRBJ2-7 many 12
SVDNGKETQY TRBV29-1 - TRBJ2-5 many 10
ASSLGWDRGDQPQH TRBV5-6 TRBD1 TRBJ1-5 many 14
ASSWTSLSAGEQF TRBV5-5 TRBD2 TRBJ2-1 many 13
ASSQPREGPPKNIQY TRBV4-1 TRBD2 TRBJ2-4 many 15
ASSRLSGGGNEQF TRBV3-1 TRBD2 TRBJ2-1 medium-sized 13
ASSLQSPRGSNEQF TRBV5-1 - TRBJ2-1 many 14
ASARGGNSYNSPLH TRBV6-5 TRBD1 TRBJ1-6 many 14
AISESTRWSEAF TRBV10-3 - TRBJ1-1 - 12
ASSNTGLAKNIQY TRBV7-2 - TRBJ2-4 many 13
ASSESAGYNEKLF TRBV25-1 - TRBJ1-4 many 13
SVNRDPQEQY TRBV29-1 - TRBJ2-7 many 10
ASSLDPGTGNYGYT TRBV5-1 TRBD1 TRBJ1-2 many 14
ASRGSYNSPLH TRBV7-9 - TRBJ1-6 few 11
ASSPGETHHYEQY TRBV18 - TRBJ2-7 many 13
SARESGNTDTQY TRBV20-1 - TRBJ2-3 many 12